Included here is one T cell receptor (beta chain) sequence, with context. These data originate in a study of PD-1 blockade in mismatch repair-deficient tumors. Assay used: immunoSEQ multiplex PCR; TCRdb lists only in-frame clones, some missing. The sample holds 100,000 to 150,000 clones, around nine tenths seen once. Every patient had mismatch repair deficiency by PCR or immunohistochemistry. Germline assignment: CDR1 LNHDA and CDR2 SQIVND (reference sequence). This CDR3 has 15 amino acids. Between the trimmed V and J ends, which lost 2 bases and 0 bases, there was a span of 8 bases. The receptor was derived from an adult with mismatch repair-deficient cancer. The chain combines TRBV19 with TRBJ1-3; D gene ambiguous. The material was peripheral blood, obtained approximately 72 weeks after starting pembrolizumab. The CDR3 sequence: CASSIKIYSGNTIYF. DNA of the CDR3: TGTGCCAGTAGTATAAAGATTTACTCTGGAAACACCATATATTTT.